These 7 T cell receptor beta chains share one sample of origin, sequenced in a study of cytomegalovirus exposure and HLA in healthy donors. 13 Jbeta primers and 60 Vbeta primers were used for the PCR. Method: immunoSEQ multiplex PCR; TCRdb's copy keeps in-frame clones and lacks some. The top ten clones hold about 3.5% of a sample with about 77,000 clones, around three quarters of them seen once. The sample consisted of PBMCs. These receptors all stem from a middle-aged man in good health and CMV-seronegative.

The rearrangement links TRBV10-3 to TRBJ2-5; 9 bases line up with TRBD1. The better agreement between TRBJ2-7 and the DNA end casts doubt on the J call. Germline CDR1 and CDR2: ENHRY and SYGVKD. The length of the CDR3 is 15 residues. The CDR3 DNA is TGTGCCATCAGTACATCGGACAGGGGATACAACGAGCAGTACTTC. It yields the protein CAISTSDRGYNEQYF.

The gene calls are TRBV4-1 and TRBJ2-5; TRBD2 agrees at 11 bases. Germline CDR1 reads MGHRA; CDR2 reads YSYEKL. The CDR3 spans 16 residues. V dropped 3 bases and J dropped 5; count of bases not matched to a gene: 8. The CDR3 reads CASSHTSGGTTETQYF. The CDR3 nucleotides read TGCGCCAGCAGCCACACTAGCGGGGGCACCACTGAGACCCAGTACTTC.

The rearrangement links TRBV6-1 to TRBJ2-7, with a tentative D call TRBD2 (6 bases). V was cut by 4 bases and J by 1 base, with 8 bases left in between. Per germline, CDR1 MNHNS and CDR2 SASEGT. CDR3 length equals 13 residues. This chain's CDR3 is CASSGTTSYEQYF. CDR3 DNA sequence: TGTGCCAGCAGTGGGACTACATCCTACGAGCAGTACTTC.

The chain combines TRBV27 with TRBJ1-4; 8 bases line up with TRBD1. Germline lookup yields CDR1 MNHEY and CDR2 SMNVEV (reference sequence). The V gene end was trimmed by 5 bases and the J gene end by 8 bases; junction bases not matched to a gene: 7. The CDR3 has 14 amino acids. The CDR3 region is CASSLRQGHEKLFF. In nucleotides, the CDR3 is TGTGCCAGCAGTCTACGACAGGGGCACGAAAAACTGTTTTTT.

The V call is TRBV10-2, the J call TRBJ1-5; 9 positions agree with TRBD1. V was pared by 5 bases and J by 2 bases, with 1 base of the junction left unmatched. This CDR3 is built from 14 residues. Germline V gene lookup returns CDR1 WSHSY and CDR2 SAAADI. The CDR3 here is CASSRDRGNQPQHF. CDR3 nucleotide sequence: TGCGCCAGCAGTCGGGACAGGGGCAATCAGCCCCAGCATTTT.

J is TRBJ1-1 and V is TRBV4-1, with unresolved D. The CDR3 runs 17 residues. V lost 1 base and J lost 0, with 15 bases in between. The germline CDR1 and CDR2 sequences are MGHRA and YSYEKL. CDR3: CASSQVIKSELNTEAFF. DNA for the CDR3: TGCGCCAGCAGCCAAGTTATAAAGTCCGAGCTGAACACTGAAGCTTTCTTT.

This chain uses TRBV19 with TRBJ2-2; the match to TRBD1 covers 11 bases. Trimming cost V 4 bases and J 5 bases; bases outside gene matches: 3. The CDR3 loop spans 15 amino acids. Germline lookup yields CDR1 LNHDA and CDR2 SQIVND (reference sequence). Written as DNA, the CDR3 is TGTGCCAGTAGTAGGGGACAGGGGGGGACCGGGGAGCTGTTTTTT. As protein: CASSRGQGGTGELFF.